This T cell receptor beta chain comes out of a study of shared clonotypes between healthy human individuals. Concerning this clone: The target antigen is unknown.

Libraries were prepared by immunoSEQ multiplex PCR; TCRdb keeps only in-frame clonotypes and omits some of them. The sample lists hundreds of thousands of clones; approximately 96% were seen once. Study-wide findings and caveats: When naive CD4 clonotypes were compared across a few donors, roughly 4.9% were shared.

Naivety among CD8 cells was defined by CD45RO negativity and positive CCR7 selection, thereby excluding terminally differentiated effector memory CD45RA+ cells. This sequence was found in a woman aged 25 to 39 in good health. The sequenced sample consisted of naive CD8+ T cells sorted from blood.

CDR3 DNA sequence: TGCGCCAGCAGCTTGGGCAGGGGAAGAGGGGCCAACGTCCTGACTTTC. This encodes CASSLGRGRGANVLTF. The chain links TRBV5-1 to TRBJ2-6, with D tentatively TRBD1 (6 bases). Germline V gene sequence: CDR1 SGHRS, CDR2 YFSETQ. Trimming took off 0 bases at V and 4 bases at J, with 11 bases between the two ends. This CDR3 comprises 16 residues.